A single sample is the source of the 28 T cell receptor beta chains below, sequenced in a study of shared clonotypes between healthy human individuals. TCRdb keeps only in-frame clones here, not all; method: immunoSEQ multiplex PCR. The repertoire includes 2,500,000 or so clones, 90% to 95% of them detected once, and 0.11% to 0.15% sits in the top ten. Sequencing used naive CD4+ T cells sorted from blood. The subset was: CD45RA+ positively selected. These receptors all stem from a man aged 18 to 29 in good health.

The J gene is TRBJ1-5, the V gene TRBV5-1; 10 bases fit TRBD1. The J segment lost 5 bases and the V segment lost 4 bases, leaving 6 bases of the junction unmatched. The germline V gene encodes CDR1 SGHRS and CDR2 YFSETQ. This CDR3 is 15 amino acids long. CDR3 in amino acids: CASSRGTGVDQPQHF. The CDR3 DNA reads TGCGCCAGCAGCCGGGGGACAGGGGTGGATCAGCCCCAGCATTTT. The variable domain in full, completed from reference TRBV5-1 and TRBJ1-5, reads KAGVTQTPRYLIKTRGQQVTLSCSPISGHRSVSWYQQTPGQGLQFLFEYFSETQRNKGNFPGRFSGRQFSNSRSEMNVSTLELGDSALYLCASSRGTGVDQPQHFGDGTRLSIL.

The chain combines TRBV5-4 with TRBJ2-1; 7 positions match TRBD1. The V gene's germline CDR1 is SGHNT and CDR2 YYREEE (reference sequence). V gave up 4 bases and J gave up 3 bases; unmatched junction bases: 10. This CDR3 region has 16 residues. The DNA for the CDR3 is TGTGCCAGCAGCCAGATCGGGACAGTCTACTACAATGAGCAGTTCTTC. Encoded protein: CASSQIGTVYYNEQFF. Supplemented by reference TRBV5-4 and TRBJ2-1, the full variable domain reads ETGVTQSPTHLIKTRGQQVTLRCSSQSGHNTVSWYQQALGQGPQFIFQYYREEENGRGNFPPRFSGLQFPNYSSELNVNALELDDSALYLCASSQIGTVYYNEQFFGPGTRLTVL.

The CDR3 here is CASSPRTATNEKLFF. CDR3 sequence (DNA): TGTGCCAGCAGCCCAAGGACAGCTACTAATGAAAAACTGTTTTTT. The rearrangement uses TRBV6-6 and TRBJ1-4; weak D call: TRBD1 (6 bases). CDR1 MNHNY and CDR2 SVGAGI come from the germline V gene (reference sequence). The CDR3 length is 15 residues. V lost 6 bases and J 2 bases, leaving 13 bases between the germline ends.

The V gene is TRBV5-6, the J gene TRBJ1-4; no reliable D call. Trimming stripped 1 base from V and 0 bases from J, with 13 bases between. The CDR3 has 17 residues. Germline V CDR1 and CDR2: SGHDT, YYEEEE. The CDR3: CASSLRASSATNEKLFF. Written as DNA, the CDR3 is TGTGCCAGCAGCTTGAGGGCCTCATCTGCAACTAATGAAAAACTGTTTTTT.

The chain has TRBV10-2 and TRBJ2-3; 8 positions agree with TRBD2. Trimming took 4 bases from V and 2 from J; bases not matched to a gene: 11. Germline V gene lookup returns CDR1 WSHSY and CDR2 SAAADI. CDR3 size: 17 residues. CDR3 region: CASSGGWRGASTDTQYF. In DNA form, the CDR3 reads TGCGCCAGCAGTGGGGGTTGGCGGGGGGCTTCCACAGATACGCAGTATTTT.

The CDR3 DNA reads as TGTGCCAGCTCGCAAAACCGGGACGGGAATTCACCCCTCCACTTT. Residues: CASSQNRDGNSPLHF. The chain combines TRBV18 with TRBJ1-6; the D gene is possibly TRBD1 (5 bases). With 6 bases removed from V and 7 bases from J, the gap between germline ends came to 16 bases. Germline CDR1 is KGHSH and CDR2 is LQKENI. The CDR3 sequence is 15 residues long.

This clone has a single count. V and J are TRBV2 and TRBJ1-5; D gene ambiguous. This CDR3 region has 14 residues. Germline-derived CDR1 and CDR2 are SNHLY and FYNNEI. V was pared by 9 bases and J by 0 bases, with 12 bases between. The CDR3 nucleotides read TGTGCCAGTCAAAAGTGGGTTAGCAATCAGCCCCAGCATTTT. Translation gives CASQKWVSNQPQHF. The full variable domain, its missing parts supplied by reference TRBV2 and TRBJ1-5, is EPEVTQTPSHQVTQMGQEVILRCVPISNHLYFYWYRQILGQKVEFLVSFYNNEISEKSEIFDDQFSVERPDGSNFTLKIRSTKLEDSAMYFCASQKWVSNQPQHFGDGTRLSIL.

V gene TRBV19 combines with J gene TRBJ2-7; no clear D. Trimming removed 4 bases at V and 3 bases at J, with 16 bases between. The CDR3 sequence is 15 residues long. Per the germline V gene, CDR1 is LNHDA and CDR2 is SQIVND (reference sequence). CDR3 in DNA: TGTGCCAGTAGTACCGGACCAGTCCTACACTACGAGCAGTACTTC. It is translated as CASSTGPVLHYEQYF.

This CDR3 reads CASSQQGETQYF. The CDR3 nucleotides read TGTGCCAGCAGCCAACAGGGAGAGACCCAGTACTTC. J is TRBJ2-5 and V is TRBV2, with a possible D match to TRBD1 (6 bases). Looked up from germline, CDR1 is SNHLY and CDR2 is FYNNEI. With 6 bases removed from V and 4 bases from J, the gap between germline ends came to 9 bases. This CDR3 is built from 12 residues.

CDR3 DNA sequence: TGCGCCAGCAGCTCGCAACCGGGACAGATGAACACTGAAGCTTTCTTT. Amino acid sequence: CASSSQPGQMNTEAFF. This chain uses TRBV5-1 with TRBJ1-1, with 7 bases fitting TRBD1. The CDR3 totals 16 residues. Germline CDR1 reads SGHRS; CDR2 reads YFSETQ. Unmatched junction bases numbered 8, after V lost 3 bases and J lost 0 bases.

This chain connects TRBV19 to TRBJ2-7, with TRBD1 matching 9 bases. There are 15 residues in the CDR3. V lost 7 bases, J lost 0 bases, and 7 bases stayed unmatched. CDR1 and CDR2 from the germline V gene are LNHDA and SQIVND (reference sequence). Here the CDR3 DNA reads TGTGCCAGTAAGAACACAGGGGGCAACTCCTACGAGCAGTACTTC. Translating gives CASKNTGGNSYEQYF.

The V call is TRBV6-1, the J call TRBJ2-7, with TRBD1 matching 10 bases. Germline V gives CDR1 MNHNS, CDR2 SASEGT. The V gene end was trimmed by 5 bases and the J gene end by 0 bases; junction bases not matched to a gene: 4. This CDR3 has 15 amino acids. In nucleotides, the CDR3 is TGTGCCAGCAGTCCGCGGACAGGGGGCTCCTACGAGCAGTACTTC. Its translation is CASSPRTGGSYEQYF.

Of note for this clone: Other DNA sequences in the sample encode the same CDR3. The chain joins TRBV27 to TRBJ2-3, with 7 bases aligning to TRBD2. This CDR3 comprises 15 residues. V lost 3 bases to trimming and J lost 5 bases; unmatched junction nucleotides: 8. Germline values: CDR1 MNHEY, CDR2 SMNVEV (reference sequence). CDR3 sequence reads: CASSFGGRAGDTQYF. The CDR3 DNA reads TGTGCCAGCAGTTTTGGGGGGAGGGCCGGAGATACGCAGTATTTT.

This chain connects TRBV20-1 to TRBJ1-2; D uncertain. Germline CDR1 DFQATT, CDR2 SNEGSKA (reference sequence). This CDR3 is built from 11 residues. With 2 bases removed from V and 10 bases from J, the gap between germline ends came to 11 bases. CDR3 residues: CSARLMGVYTF. CDR3 nucleotides: TGCAGTGCTAGATTAATGGGAGTCTACACCTTC.

The chain is built from TRBV19 and TRBJ2-1, with a possible D match to TRBD2 (5 bases). Germline V gene sequence: CDR1 LNHDA, CDR2 SQIVND (reference sequence). The CDR3 covers 12 residues. Trimming removed 2 bases at V and 8 bases at J, with 7 bases between. The CDR3 DNA is TGTGCCAGTAGTATACTAGCCGATGAGCAGTTCTTC. It encodes CASSILADEQFF.

The chain employs TRBV7-2 and TRBJ2-2, with TRBD2 matching 11 bases. Germline V gene sequence: CDR1 SGHTA, CDR2 FQGNSA. CDR3 size: 18 residues. V dropped 2 bases and J dropped 6; count of bases not matched to a gene: 11. In nucleotides, the CDR3 is TGTGCCAGCAGCTTATCGCTAGCGGGAGGCAGGGGGGCCGGGGAGCTGTTTTTT. This codes for CASSLSLAGGRGAGELFF.

This clone came up once. Here the CDR3 reads CASSLAGLAGVRTDTQYF. The DNA of the CDR3 is TGTGCCAGCAGTTTAGCGGGACTAGCGGGAGTGAGAACAGATACGCAGTATTTT. V gene TRBV27 combines with J gene TRBJ2-3, with TRBD2 matching 14 bases. Trimming at V came to 2 bases and at J to 3 bases, leaving 7 bases not matched to a gene. The CDR3 loop spans 18 amino acids. Germline loops: CDR1 MNHEY, CDR2 SMNVEV (reference sequence).

The chain is built from TRBV11-2 and TRBJ1-2; D possibly corresponds to TRBD1 (5 bases). V lost 1 base and J lost 3, with 9 bases in between. This CDR3 contains 14 residues. Looked up from germline, CDR1 is SGHAT and CDR2 is FQNNGV. The CDR3 DNA reads as TGTGCCAGCAGCTTAGGGGGCTCCGACTATGGCTACACCTTC. As protein: CASSLGGSDYGYTF.

This clone was seen just once. The chain carries TRBV18 and TRBJ1-4; a weak D match, TRBD1 (5 bases). The CDR3 extends over 15 amino acids. The V end was cut by 6 bases, the J end by 2 bases, with 13 bases between. From germline, CDR1 is KGHSH and CDR2 LQKENI. The CDR3 is CASSRDSLTNEKLFF. CDR3 nucleotide sequence: TGTGCCAGCTCCCGGGACTCCCTTACTAATGAAAAACTGTTTTTT. The variable domain in full, with the rest retrieved from reference TRBV18 and TRBJ1-4, is NAGVMQNPRHLVRRRGQEARLRCSPMKGHSHVYWYRQLPEEGLKFMVYLQKENIIDESGMPKERFSAEFPKEGPSILRIQQVVRGDSAAYFCASSRDSLTNEKLFFGSGTQLSVL.

This clone has just a few counts. This chain joins TRBV6-1 and TRBJ1-5, with no clear D. Germline CDR1 and CDR2: MNHNS and SASEGT. Trimming removed 5 bases from V and 6 bases from J, with 8 bases in between. The CDR3 covers 12 residues. The CDR3 DNA reads as TGTGCCAGCAGTTTTCCCTTTCAGCCCCAGCATTTT. Its translation: CASSFPFQPQHF.

The rearrangement uses TRBV5-4 and TRBJ1-2; no firm D call. Germline assignment: CDR1 SGHNT and CDR2 YYREEE (reference sequence). The CDR3 length is 14 residues. The ends were cut back, 0 bases at V and 10 bases at J, with 16 bases in the middle. The CDR3 spells CASSLAGDLWDYTF. For the CDR3, the DNA is TGTGCCAGCAGCTTGGCCGGCGATCTATGGGACTACACCTTC.

Points on this clone: The identical CDR3 is also encoded by other nucleotide sequences in the sample. This chain joins TRBV30 and TRBJ1-6; D perhaps matches TRBD1 (6 bases). V lost 5 bases and J lost 0, with 11 bases in between. This CDR3 is 15 amino acids long. CDR1 and CDR2 (germline): GTSNPN, SVGIG (reference sequence). CDR3 nucleotides: TGTGCCTGGGCAGGACAGAGCTCCTATAATTCACCCCTCCACTTT. It is translated as CAWAGQSSYNSPLHF.

The rearrangement uses TRBV4-1 and TRBJ2-3; possible D gene TRBD2, 6 bases. Germline CDR1 is MGHRA and CDR2 is YSYEKL. This CDR3 has 13 amino acids. Trimming took off 3 bases at V and 8 bases at J, with 12 bases between the two ends. CDR3 bases: TGCGCCAGCAGCCAGAGACTAGAAGGTACGCAGTATTTT. This gives the protein CASSQRLEGTQYF.

The rearrangement uses TRBV5-1 and TRBJ2-5; D tentatively fits TRBD1 or TRBD2 (5 bases each). The CDR3 loop spans 13 amino acids. CDR1 is SGHRS and CDR2 is YFSETQ in the germline V gene. Trimming stripped 3 bases from V and 9 bases from J, with 15 bases between. The CDR3 DNA reads as TGCGCCAGCAGCTCCGGGACCGCCCTGGCCCAGTACTTC. Its translation is CASSSGTALAQYF.

This rearrangement joins TRBV5-4 to TRBJ2-5; 7 bases align to TRBD1. CDR1 and CDR2 (germline): SGHNT, YYREEE (reference sequence). Trimming took 0 bases from V and 2 from J; bases not matched to a gene: 4. The CDR3 has 15 amino acids. DNA of the CDR3: TGTGCCAGCAGCTTGGTACCGACAGGGCAAGAGACCCAGTACTTC. Encoded protein: CASSLVPTGQETQYF.

The V and J genes are TRBV20-1 and TRBJ2-5, with D tentatively TRBD2 (6 bases). Germline CDR1 is DFQATT and CDR2 is SNEGSKA (reference sequence). This CDR3 comprises 11 residues. This CDR3 reads CTLAEQETQYF. The CDR3 DNA reads as TGCACTTTAGCGGAACAAGAGACCCAGTACTTC.

V gene TRBV29-1 combines with J gene TRBJ1-1, with 7 bases that match TRBD1. This CDR3 has 20 amino acids. The germline gives CDR1 SQVTM, CDR2 ANQGSEA. V lost 0 bases to trimming and J lost 0 bases; unmatched junction nucleotides: 19. The DNA of the CDR3 is TGCAGCGTTGAAGATCCGTCACGACAGGGTGGGATCGAAATGAACACTGAAGCTTTCTTT. The encoded protein is CSVEDPSRQGGIEMNTEAFF.

The chain employs TRBV5-4 and TRBJ1-4, with 8 bases matching TRBD1. Trimming removed 4 bases from V and 7 bases from J; junction bases left unmatched: 6. The CDR3 has 14 amino acids. CDR1 is SGHNT and CDR2 is YYREEE in the germline V gene (reference sequence). The CDR3 DNA follows: TGTGCCAGCAGCAACCCGGACAGGGCTGAAAAACTGTTTTTT. This gives the protein CASSNPDRAEKLFF.